The clone carrying this T cell receptor beta chain was detected a few times. Its antigen is not identified. The CDR3 covers 13 residues. The germline gives CDR1 SGHDN, CDR2 FVKESK. V shed 1 base and J shed 1 base, with 4 bases lying between them. The sample originates from a study of beta chain features in type 1 diabetes. Study outcomes and limitations: Within each of all four CD4+ subsets, Type 1 diabetes patients had TCRB CDR3s that were moderately but significantly shorter.

Sequenced material consisted of expressed TCRB transcripts (all of the isolated RNA was reverse transcribed). The data were produced by immunoSEQ multiplex PCR, yet TCRdb's version contains in-frame clones alone and is incomplete. The data show hundreds of thousands of clones, 13% seen once. This clonotype originated in a young man with type 1 diabetes. Sequencing was carried out using naive CD4+ T cells from blood. The V call is TRBV14, the J call TRBJ1-1; D call uncertain. The CDR3 nucleotides read TGTGCCAGCAGCCAAGGGAGGAACACTGAAGCTTTCTTT. Translated: CASSQGRNTEAFF.